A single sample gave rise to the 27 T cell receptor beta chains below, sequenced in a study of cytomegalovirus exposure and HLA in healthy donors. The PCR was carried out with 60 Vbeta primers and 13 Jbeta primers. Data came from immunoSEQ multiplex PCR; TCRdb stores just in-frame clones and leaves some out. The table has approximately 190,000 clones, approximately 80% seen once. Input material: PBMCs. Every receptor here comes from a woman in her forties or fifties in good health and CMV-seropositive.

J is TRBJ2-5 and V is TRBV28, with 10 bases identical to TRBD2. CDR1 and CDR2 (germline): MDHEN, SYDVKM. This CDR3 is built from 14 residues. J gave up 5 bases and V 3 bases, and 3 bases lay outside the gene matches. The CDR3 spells CASSLGTSVETQYF. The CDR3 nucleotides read TGTGCCAGCAGTTTGGGGACTAGCGTGGAGACCCAGTACTTC.

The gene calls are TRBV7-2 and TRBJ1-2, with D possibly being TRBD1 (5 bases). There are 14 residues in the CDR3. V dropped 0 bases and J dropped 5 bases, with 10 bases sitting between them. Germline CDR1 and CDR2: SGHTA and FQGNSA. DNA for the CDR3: TGTGCCAGCAGCTTAGCGGCACAGGCTTATGGCTACACCTTC. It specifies CASSLAAQAYGYTF.

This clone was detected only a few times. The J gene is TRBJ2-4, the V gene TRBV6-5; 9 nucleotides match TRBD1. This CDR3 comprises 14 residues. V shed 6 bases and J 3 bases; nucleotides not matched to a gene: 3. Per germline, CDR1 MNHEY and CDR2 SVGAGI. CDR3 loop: CASSLGQGKNIQYF. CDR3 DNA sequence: TGTGCCAGCAGCTTGGGACAGGGCAAAAACATTCAGTACTTC.

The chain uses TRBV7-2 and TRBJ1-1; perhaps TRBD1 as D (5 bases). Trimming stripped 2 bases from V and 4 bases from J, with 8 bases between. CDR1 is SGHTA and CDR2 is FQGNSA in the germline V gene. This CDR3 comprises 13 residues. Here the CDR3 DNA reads TGTGCCAGCAGCTTAACAGGCTTCACTGAAGCTTTCTTT. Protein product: CASSLTGFTEAFF.

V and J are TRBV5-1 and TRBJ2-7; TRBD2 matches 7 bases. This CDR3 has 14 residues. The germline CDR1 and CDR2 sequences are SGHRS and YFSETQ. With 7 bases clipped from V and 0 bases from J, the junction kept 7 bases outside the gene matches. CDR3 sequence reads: CASGEGGRSYEQYF. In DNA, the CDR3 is TGCGCCAGCGGGGAGGGAGGTCGCTCCTACGAGCAGTACTTC.

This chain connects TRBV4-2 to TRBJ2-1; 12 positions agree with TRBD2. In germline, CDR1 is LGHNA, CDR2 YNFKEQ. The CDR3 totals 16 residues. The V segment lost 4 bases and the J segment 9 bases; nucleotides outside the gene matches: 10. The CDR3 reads CASSLRLAGDGGEQFF. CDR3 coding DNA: TGTGCCAGCAGCCTTAGACTAGCGGGGGATGGGGGTGAGCAGTTCTTC.

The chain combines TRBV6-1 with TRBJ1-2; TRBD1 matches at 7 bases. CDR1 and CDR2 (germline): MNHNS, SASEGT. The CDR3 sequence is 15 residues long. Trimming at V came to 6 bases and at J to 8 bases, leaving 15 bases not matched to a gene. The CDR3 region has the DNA TGTGCCAGCAGATCCGGGACAGAAAAGGTTAACGGCTACACCTTC. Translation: CASRSGTEKVNGYTF.

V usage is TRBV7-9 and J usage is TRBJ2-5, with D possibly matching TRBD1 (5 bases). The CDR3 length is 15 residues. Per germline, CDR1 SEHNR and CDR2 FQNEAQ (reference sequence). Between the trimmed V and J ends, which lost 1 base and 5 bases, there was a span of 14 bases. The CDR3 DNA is TGTGCCAGCAGCTTAGGGACAAAGCTCGGGGAGACCCAGTACTTC. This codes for CASSLGTKLGETQYF.

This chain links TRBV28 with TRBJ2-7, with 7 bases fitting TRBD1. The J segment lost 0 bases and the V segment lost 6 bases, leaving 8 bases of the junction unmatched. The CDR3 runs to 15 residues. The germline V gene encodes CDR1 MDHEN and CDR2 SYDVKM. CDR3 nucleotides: TGTGCCAGCAGAAGGGCCGGGACAGACTCCTACGAGCAGTACTTC. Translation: CASRRAGTDSYEQYF.

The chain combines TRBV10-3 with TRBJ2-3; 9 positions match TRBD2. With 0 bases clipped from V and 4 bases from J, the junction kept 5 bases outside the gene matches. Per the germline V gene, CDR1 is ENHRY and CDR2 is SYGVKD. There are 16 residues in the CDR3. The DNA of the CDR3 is TGTGCCATCAGTGAGTCTGTGACTAGCGGTGCAGATACGCAGTATTTT. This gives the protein CAISESVTSGADTQYF.

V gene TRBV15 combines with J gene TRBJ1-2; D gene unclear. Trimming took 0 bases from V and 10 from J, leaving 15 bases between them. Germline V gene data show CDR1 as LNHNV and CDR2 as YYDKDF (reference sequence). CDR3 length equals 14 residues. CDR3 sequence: CATSRDPQRAPYTF. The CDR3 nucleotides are TGTGCCACCAGCAGAGATCCACAGAGGGCGCCCTACACCTTC.

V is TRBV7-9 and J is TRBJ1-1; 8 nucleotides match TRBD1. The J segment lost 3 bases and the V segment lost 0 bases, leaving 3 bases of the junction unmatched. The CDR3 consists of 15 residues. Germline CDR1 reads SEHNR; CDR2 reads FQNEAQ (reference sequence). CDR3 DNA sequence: TGTGCCAGCAGCTTAGCGCAGGGGGCGGACACTGAAGCTTTCTTT. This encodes CASSLAQGADTEAFF.

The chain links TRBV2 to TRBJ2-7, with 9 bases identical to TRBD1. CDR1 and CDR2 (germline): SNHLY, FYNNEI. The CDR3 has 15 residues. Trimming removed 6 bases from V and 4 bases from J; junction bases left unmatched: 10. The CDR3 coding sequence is TGTGCCAGCAGGGGACAGGGAAACCCCCCTTACGAGCAGTACTTC. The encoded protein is CASRGQGNPPYEQYF.

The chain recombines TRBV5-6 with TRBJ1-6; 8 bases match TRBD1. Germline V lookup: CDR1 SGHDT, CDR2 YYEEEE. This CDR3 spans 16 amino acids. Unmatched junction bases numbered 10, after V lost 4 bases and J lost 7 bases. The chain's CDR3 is CASSPDRVISNSPLHF. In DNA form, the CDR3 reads TGTGCCAGCAGCCCGGACAGGGTCATTAGCAATTCACCCCTCCACTTT.

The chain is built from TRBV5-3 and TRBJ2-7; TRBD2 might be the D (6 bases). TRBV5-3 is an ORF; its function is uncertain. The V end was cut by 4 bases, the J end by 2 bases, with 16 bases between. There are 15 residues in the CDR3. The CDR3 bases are TGTGCCAGAAGCCATCCGGGACTGCATACCTACGAGCAGTACTTC. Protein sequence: CARSHPGLHTYEQYF.

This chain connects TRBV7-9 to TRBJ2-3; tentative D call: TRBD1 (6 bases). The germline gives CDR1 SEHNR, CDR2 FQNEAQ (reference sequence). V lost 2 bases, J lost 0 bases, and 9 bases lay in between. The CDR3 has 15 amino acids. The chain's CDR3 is CASSLRTDSTDTQYF. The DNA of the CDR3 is TGTGCCAGCAGCTTACGGACAGATAGCACAGATACGCAGTATTTT.

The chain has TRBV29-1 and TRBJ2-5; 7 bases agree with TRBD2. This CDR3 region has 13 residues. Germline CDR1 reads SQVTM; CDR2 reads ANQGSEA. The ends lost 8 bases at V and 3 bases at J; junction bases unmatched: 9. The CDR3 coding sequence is TGCAGCACGGGCGGGGGTGAAGAAGAGACCCAGTACTTC. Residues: CSTGGGEEETQYF.

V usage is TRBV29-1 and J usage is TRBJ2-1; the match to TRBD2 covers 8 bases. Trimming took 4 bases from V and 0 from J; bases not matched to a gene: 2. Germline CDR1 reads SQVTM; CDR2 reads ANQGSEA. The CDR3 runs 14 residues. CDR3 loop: CSVAAGGSYNEQFF. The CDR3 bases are TGCAGCGTTGCCGCGGGGGGCTCCTACAATGAGCAGTTCTTC.

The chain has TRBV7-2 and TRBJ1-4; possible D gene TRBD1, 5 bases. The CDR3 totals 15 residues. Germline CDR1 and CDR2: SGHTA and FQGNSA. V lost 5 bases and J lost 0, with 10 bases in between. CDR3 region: CASSKQQATNEKLFF. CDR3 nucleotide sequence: TGTGCCAGCAGCAAGCAACAGGCAACTAATGAAAAACTGTTTTTT. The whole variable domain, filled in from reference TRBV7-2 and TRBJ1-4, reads GAGVSQSPSNKVTEKGKDVELRCDPISGHTALYWYRQSLGQGLEFLIYFQGNSAPDKSGLPSDRFSAERTGGSVSTLTIQRTQQEDSAVYLCASSKQQATNEKLFFGSGTQLSVL.

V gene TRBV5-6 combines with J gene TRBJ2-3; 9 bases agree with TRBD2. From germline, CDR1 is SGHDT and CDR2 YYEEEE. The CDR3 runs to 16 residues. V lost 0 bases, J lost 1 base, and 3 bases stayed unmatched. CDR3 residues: CASSLAASGGTDTQYF. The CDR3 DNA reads TGTGCCAGCAGCTTGGCGGCTAGCGGGGGCACAGATACGCAGTATTTT.

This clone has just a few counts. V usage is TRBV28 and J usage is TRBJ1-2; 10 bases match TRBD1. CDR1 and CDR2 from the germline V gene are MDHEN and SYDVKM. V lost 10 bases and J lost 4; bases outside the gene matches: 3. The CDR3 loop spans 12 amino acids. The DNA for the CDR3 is TGTGCCACTAGGACAGGGGGCTATGGCTACACCTTC. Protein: CATRTGGYGYTF.

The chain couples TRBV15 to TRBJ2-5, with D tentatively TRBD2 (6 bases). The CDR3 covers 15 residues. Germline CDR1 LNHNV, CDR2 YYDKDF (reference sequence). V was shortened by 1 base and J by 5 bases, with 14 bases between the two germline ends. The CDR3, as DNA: TGTGCCACCAGCAGAGCGGGGGACCTCAGGGAGACCCAGTACTTC. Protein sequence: CATSRAGDLRETQYF.

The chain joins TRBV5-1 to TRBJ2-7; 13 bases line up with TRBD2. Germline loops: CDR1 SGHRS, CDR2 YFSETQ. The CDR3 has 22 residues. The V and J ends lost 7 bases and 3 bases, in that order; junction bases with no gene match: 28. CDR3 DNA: TGCGCCAGCTACCAAGTAGTCGTAACTAGCGGGGGGGCAAGTCCCCACAGCTACGAGCAGTACTTC. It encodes CASYQVVVTSGGASPHSYEQYF.

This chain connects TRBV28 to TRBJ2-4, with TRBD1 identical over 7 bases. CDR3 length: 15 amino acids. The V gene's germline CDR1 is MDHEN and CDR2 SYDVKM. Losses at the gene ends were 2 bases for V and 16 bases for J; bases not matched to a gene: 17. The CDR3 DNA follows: TGTGCCAGCAGTTTACCGGGCAGGGGGACGGGGTTAGCTTACTTC. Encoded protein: CASSLPGRGTGLAYF.

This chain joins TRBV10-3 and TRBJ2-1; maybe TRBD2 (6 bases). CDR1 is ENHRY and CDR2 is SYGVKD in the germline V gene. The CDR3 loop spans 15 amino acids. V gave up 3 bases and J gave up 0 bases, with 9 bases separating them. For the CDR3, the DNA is TGTGCCATCAGTGACATGGGGGGCTCCTACAATGAGCAGTTCTTC. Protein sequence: CAISDMGGSYNEQFF.

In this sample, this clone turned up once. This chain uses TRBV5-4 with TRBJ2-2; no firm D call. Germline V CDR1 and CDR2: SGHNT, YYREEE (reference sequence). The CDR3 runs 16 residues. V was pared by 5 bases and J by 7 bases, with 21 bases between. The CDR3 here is CASSLGRVRLGGELFF. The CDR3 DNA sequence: TGTGCCAGCAGTTTAGGCCGGGTTCGGCTGGGCGGGGAGCTGTTTTTT. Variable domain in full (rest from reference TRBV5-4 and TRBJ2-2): ETGVTQSPTHLIKTRGQQVTLRCSSQSGHNTVSWYQQALGQGPQFIFQYYREEENGRGNFPPRFSGLQFPNYSSELNVNALELDDSALYLCASSLGRVRLGGELFFGEGSRLTVL.

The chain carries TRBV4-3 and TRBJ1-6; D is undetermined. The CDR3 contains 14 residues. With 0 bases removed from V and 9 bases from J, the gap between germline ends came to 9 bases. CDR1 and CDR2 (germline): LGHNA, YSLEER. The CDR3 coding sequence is TGCGCCAGCAGCCAAGATGCACGGGGTTCACCCCTCCACTTT. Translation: CASSQDARGSPLHF.